This TCR beta chain was sequenced for a study of human T cells and chemical hapten exposure. The time point is: pre-sensitization, week 0. Treatment specified: therapeutic diphenylcyclopropenone sensitization with weekly scalp DPC. Trimming left V 5 bases short and J 10 bases short, with 15 bases between. The CDR3 extends over 14 amino acids. Germline CDR1 and CDR2: MNHEY and SMNVEV (reference sequence). TCRdb reprocessed the RACE reads with MiXCR, giving one entry per CDR3 protein. Among about 180,000 distinct CDR3 sequences listed, approximately 29% were seen once. The TCR comes from a woman in her 30s with alopecia areata. Some clones in this sample may be carry-over from other donors' samples. V and J are TRBV27 and TRBJ1-6; unclear D gene. Material: whole blood, obtained in connection with sensitization to the hapten diphenylcyclopropenone (DPC). CDR3 bases: TGTGCCAGCAGTGACCGGGCCATCGGGTCACCCCTCCACTTT. Translating it yields CASSDRAIGSPLHF.